A single T cell receptor beta chain is shown here with its context. As yet, its antigen is unknown. Sequencing was performed with immunoSEQ multiplex PCR; in TCRdb, only in-frame clones are kept and a portion is missing. The profile shows approximately 14,000 clones, roughly 76% of them singletons. This record comes from a study of OX40 agonist ivuxolimab in advanced cancers. Study-level background: Every 2 weeks, patients got intravenous ivuxolimab at one of six dose levels (0.01-10 mg/kg).

Study-level results: In the 0.1-3.0 mg/kg groups, partial responders showed among the lowest expansion.

Germline loops: CDR1 GTSNPN, CDR2 SVGIG (reference sequence). CDR3 length: 12 residues. The V end was cut by 1 base, the J end by 4 bases, with 4 bases between. The chain employs TRBV30 and TRBJ2-2; D remains unclear. The specimen comprised CD4+ or CD8+ T cells sorted from blood, sampled in a trial of the OX40 agonist ivuxolimab. This receptor was taken from an adult with an advanced solid tumor such as melanoma, head and neck, liver or kidney cancer. The CDR3: CAWSGGTGELFF. The CDR3 coding sequence is TGTGCCTGGAGTGGGGGCACCGGGGAGCTGTTTTTT.